The 14 T cell receptor beta chains listed next were all sequenced from one sample in a study of blood T cell repertoires in COVID-19. Some clones are missing from TCRdb's copy, which holds only in-frame ones; the method was immunoSEQ multiplex PCR. In the table there are approximately 150,000 clones, more than 70% of which are singletons. The sequenced sample was peripheral blood. Receptors were obtained from a man in his fifties who had recovered from COVID-19.

The chain couples TRBV19 to TRBJ2-7, with 11 positions matching TRBD1. Germline assignment: CDR1 LNHDA and CDR2 SQIVND (reference sequence). This CDR3 region has 16 residues. V shed 5 bases and J 5 bases; nucleotides not matched to a gene: 11. The CDR3 DNA reads as TGTGCCAGTAGTGCGGGGACAGGGGGGTTTAATGACGAGCAGTACTTC. It specifies CASSAGTGGFNDEQYF.

The gene calls are TRBV4-3 and TRBJ1-3, with D hard to call. Trimming took off 1 base at V and 1 base at J, with 14 bases between the two ends. CDR1 LGHNA and CDR2 YSLEER come from the germline V gene. The CDR3 is 17 amino acids. The CDR3 sequence: CASSQALRVLSGNTIYF. The DNA for the CDR3 is TGCGCCAGCAGCCAAGCGTTGCGGGTTCTTTCTGGAAACACCATATATTTT.

V and J are TRBV2 and TRBJ2-2; D ambiguous. Trimming shortened V by 7 bases and J by 6 bases, and 9 bases separated the two germline ends. CDR1 and CDR2 from the germline V gene are SNHLY and FYNNEI. The CDR3 covers 12 residues. The CDR3 spells CASTEESGELFF. CDR3 DNA: TGTGCCAGCACCGAGGAGTCCGGGGAGCTGTTTTTT.

The V call is TRBV9, the J call TRBJ1-2; 11 bases match TRBD1. CDR3 length equals 15 residues. The ends lost 3 bases at V and 2 bases at J; junction bases unmatched: 3. Germline CDR1 SGDLS, CDR2 YYNGEE. CDR3 nucleotides: TGTGCCAGCAGCGGGACAGGGGGCCGCAACTATGGCTACACCTTC. Translation gives CASSGTGGRNYGYTF.

This clone has only one observation. The rearrangement links TRBV7-2 to TRBJ2-1; TRBD2 agrees at 8 bases. Unmatched junction bases numbered 9, after V lost 5 bases and J lost 9 bases. The V gene's germline CDR1 is SGHTA and CDR2 FQGNSA. The CDR3 has 14 amino acids. The CDR3 DNA reads TGTGCCAGCAGCGCCGCGGCGGGGGGCAGTGAGCAGTTCTTC. Encoded protein: CASSAAAGGSEQFF.

The chain has TRBV6-5 and TRBJ2-5; 9 nucleotides line up with TRBD1. The CDR3 covers 14 residues. Germline CDR1 reads MNHEY; CDR2 reads SVGAGI. Losses at the gene ends were 6 bases for V and 5 bases for J; bases not matched to a gene: 7. CDR3 DNA: TGTGCCAGCAGACGGACAGGGGCGATGGAGACCCAGTACTTC. Translating gives CASRRTGAMETQYF.

Written as DNA, the CDR3 is TGTGCTGTCCGGGGGGGCAGCTCCTATAATTCACCCCTCCACTTT. Protein product: CAVRGGSSYNSPLHF. The V and J genes are TRBV28 and TRBJ1-6, with D possibly TRBD1 on 6 matching bases. CDR1 is MDHEN, CDR2 SYDVKM, per germline. The CDR3 covers 15 residues.

The chain carries TRBV30 and TRBJ2-2; D ambiguous. The CDR3 contains 11 residues. Trimming took 1 base from V and 6 from J, leaving 3 bases between them. CDR1 GTSNPN and CDR2 SVGIG come from the germline V gene (reference sequence). The CDR3 DNA reads TGTGCCTGGAGTGGGCCCGGGGAGCTGTTTTTT. This encodes CAWSGPGELFF.

This rearrangement joins TRBV9 to TRBJ2-1; 8 positions match TRBD1. CDR3 length: 16 amino acids. V lost 0 bases, J lost 8 bases, and 10 bases stayed unmatched. Germline assignment: CDR1 SGDLS and CDR2 YYNGEE. Written as DNA, the CDR3 is TGTGCCAGCAGCGTAGACGCAGGGGGCCACCACCATGAGCAGTTCTTC. Residues: CASSVDAGGHHHEQFF.

The chain uses TRBV6-5 and TRBJ2-2, with 7 bases lining up with TRBD1. The V gene's germline CDR1 is MNHEY and CDR2 SVGAGI. CDR3 length: 14 residues. The J segment lost 7 bases and the V segment lost 6 bases, leaving 8 bases of the junction unmatched. The CDR3 nucleotides are TGTGCCAGCAGCCCGAGGGGGCGGAACGGGGAGCTGTTTTTT. Translated: CASSPRGRNGELFF.

The chain uses TRBV5-6 and TRBJ2-5; unclear D gene. Deletions cut 4 bases from V and 4 bases from J, with 26 bases between. The CDR3 has 18 amino acids. Germline V CDR1 and CDR2: SGHDT, YYEEEE. CDR3 bases: TGTGCCAGCAGCCGATACATATTACAAGACTTAGCTTTAGAGACCCAGTACTTC. It specifies CASSRYILQDLALETQYF.

The chain has TRBV2 and TRBJ2-3, with D possibly TRBD2 on 6 matching bases. Per germline, CDR1 SNHLY and CDR2 FYNNEI. Between the trimmed V and J ends, which lost 8 bases and 2 bases, there was a span of 11 bases. The CDR3 sequence is 13 residues long. CDR3 loop: CASGREITDTQYF. The CDR3 nucleotides are TGTGCCAGCGGGCGGGAAATCACAGATACGCAGTATTTT.

The V gene is TRBV18, the J gene TRBJ1-4, with D uncertain. With 3 bases removed from V and 6 bases from J, the gap between germline ends came to 8 bases. The germline V gene encodes CDR1 KGHSH and CDR2 LQKENI. This CDR3 has 13 residues. In nucleotides, the CDR3 is TGTGCCAGCTCACCCAACAGAGATGAAAAACTGTTTTTT. As protein: CASSPNRDEKLFF.

This chain connects TRBV27 to TRBJ2-3, with D unresolved. Germline V gives CDR1 MNHEY, CDR2 SMNVEV (reference sequence). V was cut by 4 bases and J by 2 bases, with 4 bases left in between. This CDR3 has 12 residues. The CDR3 protein is CASSSFTDTQYF. CDR3 DNA sequence: TGTGCCAGCAGTTCATTCACAGATACGCAGTATTTT.